This TCR beta chain was documented in a study of T-cell reconstitution after alpha-beta-depleted transplantation in children. General observations from the study: Reports say that about two months after transplant, the alpha-beta T cells came out of several hundred graft clones that had expanded.

A library of TCRbeta sequences, prepared with unique molecular identifiers, was generated. MiXCR, applied by TCRdb to the PCR reads, yields one record per CDR3 protein. In the table there are around 700,000 distinct CDR3 sequences, about an eighth of which are singletons. The CDR3 is 15 amino acids. Deletions cut 0 bases from V and 5 bases from J, with 11 bases between. CDR1 is SGHDT and CDR2 is YYEEEE in the germline V gene. In regard to this clonotype: The antigen is undetermined.

Sequenced here: PBMCs, sampled before TCRalphabeta/CD19-depleted stem cell transplant. The receptor was derived from a girl aged 2 to 10 with congenital amegakaryocytic thrombocytopenia, due to receive a stem cell transplant. The V gene is TRBV5-6, the J gene TRBJ2-2, with D tentatively TRBD2 (5 bases). The CDR3 DNA reads TGTGCCAGCAGCTTGGCCGGAGCGGATACCGGGGAGCTGTTTTTT. It specifies CASSLAGADTGELFF.